This T cell receptor beta chain was captured by sequencing in a study of blood T cell repertoires in COVID-19. Study-level background: Sources were T cells, B-cell-depleted T cells, or PBMCs; the material itself was cDNA or gDNA.

V was clipped by 2 bases and J by 0 bases, with 13 bases between them. Germline values: CDR1 SGHAT, CDR2 FQNNGV. CDR3 size: 16 residues. Authors' data handling: Using reference gene primer amplification, nucleated cell counts were estimated. Only in-frame clones appear in the TCRdb table, and some are missing; sequencing was by immunoSEQ multiplex PCR. V and J calls and clone size follow that table, whereas D and trimming were derived from the DNA. Among over 55,000 clones, around 91% were seen once, and the ten largest hold nearly 8.5%. The sequenced material came from peripheral blood. The sequence came from a human donor in a cohort sampled during active COVID-19. This chain connects TRBV11-2 to TRBJ1-1, with unresolved D. The CDR3 nucleotides read TGTGCCAGCAGCTTATATACTGCCGGGGTGAACACTGAAGCTTTCTTT. This sequence encodes CASSLYTAGVNTEAFF.